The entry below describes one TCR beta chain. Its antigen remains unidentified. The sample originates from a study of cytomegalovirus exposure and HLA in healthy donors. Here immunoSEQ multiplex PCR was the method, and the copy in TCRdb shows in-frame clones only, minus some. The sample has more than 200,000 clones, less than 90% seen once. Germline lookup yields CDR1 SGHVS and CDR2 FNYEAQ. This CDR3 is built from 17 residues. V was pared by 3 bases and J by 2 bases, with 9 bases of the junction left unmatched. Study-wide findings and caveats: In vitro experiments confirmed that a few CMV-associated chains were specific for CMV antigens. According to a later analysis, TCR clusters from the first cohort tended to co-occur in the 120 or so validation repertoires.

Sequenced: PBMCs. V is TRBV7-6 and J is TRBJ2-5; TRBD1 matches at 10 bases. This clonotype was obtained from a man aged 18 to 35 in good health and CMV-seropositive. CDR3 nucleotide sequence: TGTGCCAGCAGCTTGATCCCCCGGGACAGGGGTCAAGAGACCCAGTACTTC. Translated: CASSLIPRDRGQETQYF.